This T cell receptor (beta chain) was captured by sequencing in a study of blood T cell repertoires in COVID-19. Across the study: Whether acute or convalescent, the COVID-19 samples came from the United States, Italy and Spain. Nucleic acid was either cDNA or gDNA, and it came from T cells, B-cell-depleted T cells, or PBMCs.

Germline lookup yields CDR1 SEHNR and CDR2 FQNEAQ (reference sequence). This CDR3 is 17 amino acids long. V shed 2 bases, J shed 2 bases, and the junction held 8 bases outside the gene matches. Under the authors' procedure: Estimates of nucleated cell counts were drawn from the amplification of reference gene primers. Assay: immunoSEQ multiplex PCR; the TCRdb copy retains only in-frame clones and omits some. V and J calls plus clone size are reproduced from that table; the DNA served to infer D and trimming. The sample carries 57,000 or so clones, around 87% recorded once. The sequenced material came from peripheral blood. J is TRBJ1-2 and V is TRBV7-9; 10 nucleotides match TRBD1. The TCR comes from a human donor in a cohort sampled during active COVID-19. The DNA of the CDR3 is TGTGCCAGCAGCTTAATTGAGACAGGGGGCGCGAACTATGGCTACACCTTC. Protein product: CASSLIETGGANYGYTF.